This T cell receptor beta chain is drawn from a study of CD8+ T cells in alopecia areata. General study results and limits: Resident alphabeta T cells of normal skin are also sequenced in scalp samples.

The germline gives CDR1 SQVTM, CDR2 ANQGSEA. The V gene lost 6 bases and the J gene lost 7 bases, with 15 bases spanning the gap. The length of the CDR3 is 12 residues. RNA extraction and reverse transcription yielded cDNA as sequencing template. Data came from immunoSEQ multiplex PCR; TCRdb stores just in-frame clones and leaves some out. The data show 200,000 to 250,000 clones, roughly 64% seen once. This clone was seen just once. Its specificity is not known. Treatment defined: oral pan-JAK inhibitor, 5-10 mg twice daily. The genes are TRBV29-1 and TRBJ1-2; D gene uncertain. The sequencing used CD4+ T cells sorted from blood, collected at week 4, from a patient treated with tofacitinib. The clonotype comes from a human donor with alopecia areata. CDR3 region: CSVETAAGGYTF. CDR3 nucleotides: TGCAGCGTGGAAACAGCGGCGGGTGGCTACACCTTC.